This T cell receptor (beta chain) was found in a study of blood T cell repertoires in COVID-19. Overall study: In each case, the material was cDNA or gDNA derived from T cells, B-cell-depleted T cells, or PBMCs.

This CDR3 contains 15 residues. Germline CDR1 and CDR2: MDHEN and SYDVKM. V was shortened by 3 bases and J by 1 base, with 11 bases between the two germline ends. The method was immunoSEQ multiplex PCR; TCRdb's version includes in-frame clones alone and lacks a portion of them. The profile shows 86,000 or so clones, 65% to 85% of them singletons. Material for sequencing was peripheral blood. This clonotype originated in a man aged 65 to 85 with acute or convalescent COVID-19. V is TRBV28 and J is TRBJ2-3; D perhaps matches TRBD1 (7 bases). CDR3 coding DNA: TGTGCCAGCAGTTTGGGCAGGGGGGGCACAGATACGCAGTATTTT. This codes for CASSLGRGGTDTQYF. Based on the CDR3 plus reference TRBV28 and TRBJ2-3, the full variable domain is DVKVTQSSRYLVKRTGEKVFLECVQDMDHENMFWYRQDPGLGLRLIYFSYDVKMKEKGDIPEGYSVSREKKERFSLILESASTNQTSMYLCASSLGRGGTDTQYFGPGTRLTVL.